Each of the 18 T cell receptor beta chains below was sequenced from the same sample in a study of cytomegalovirus exposure and HLA in healthy donors. TCRdb's table, derived via immunoSEQ multiplex PCR, lists solely in-frame clones and lacks some. The sample records 100,000 to 130,000 clones, around 82% being singletons. The sample was PBMCs. All receptors derive from a woman between 18 and 29 years old in good health and CMV-seronegative.

The J gene is TRBJ2-1, the V gene TRBV19, with 13 bases matching TRBD2. This CDR3 contains 18 residues. Germline CDR1 reads LNHDA; CDR2 reads SQIVND (reference sequence). Losses at the gene ends were 5 bases for V and 6 bases for J; bases not matched to a gene: 13. The CDR3 sequence is CASSPHSTSGGALNEQFF. DNA for the CDR3: TGTGCCAGTAGTCCTCACTCCACTAGCGGGGGGGCTCTCAATGAGCAGTTCTTC. Using reference TRBV19 and TRBJ2-1 for the parts outside the CDR3, the full variable domain is DGGITQSPKYLFRKEGQNVTLSCEQNLNHDAMYWYRQDPGQGLRLIYYSQIVNDFQKGDIAEGYSVSREKKESFPLTVTSAQKNPTAFYLCASSPHSTSGGALNEQFFGPGTRLTVL.

The J gene is TRBJ2-1, the V gene TRBV14; D is uncertain. The CDR3 loop spans 18 amino acids. Deletions cut 0 bases from V and 0 bases from J, with 15 bases between. Germline CDR1 reads SGHDN; CDR2 reads FVKESK. CDR3 nucleotides: TGTGCCAGCAGCCAAGATCGACGGGTTCATGGCTCCTACAATGAGCAGTTCTTC. Its protein is CASSQDRRVHGSYNEQFF. Looking up the rest from reference TRBV14 and TRBJ2-1 gives the full variable domain: EAGVTQFPSHSVIEKGQTVTLRCDPISGHDNLYWYRRVMGKEIKFLLHFVKESKQDESGMPNNRFLAERTGGTYSTLKVQPAELEDSGVYFCASSQDRRVHGSYNEQFFGPGTRLTVL.

The rearrangement uses TRBV7-9 and TRBJ1-2; a weak D match, TRBD1 (6 bases). Germline values: CDR1 SEHNR, CDR2 FQNEAQ (reference sequence). Trimming cost V 5 bases and J 6 bases, with 16 bases left between them. The CDR3 consists of 14 residues. The CDR3 bases are TGTGCCAGCAGCCAACCATCGACAGGAAATGGCTACACCTTC. This translates into CASSQPSTGNGYTF. Full variable domain (rest looked up from reference TRBV7-9 and TRBJ1-2): DTGVSQNPRHKITKRGQNVTFRCDPISEHNRLYWYRQTLGQGPEFLTYFQNEAQLEKSRLLSDRFSAERPKGSFSTLEIQRTEQGDSAMYLCASSQPSTGNGYTFGSGTRLTVV.

V gene TRBV25-1 combines with J gene TRBJ1-4; 9 nucleotides agree with TRBD1. There are 17 residues in the CDR3. Trimming cost V 5 bases and J 8 bases; bases outside gene matches: 15. Germline-derived CDR1 and CDR2 are MGHDK and SYGVNS. The CDR3 spells CASSFKTSGQGGEKLFF. The CDR3 DNA is TGTGCCAGCAGTTTCAAGACGTCGGGACAGGGTGGCGAAAAACTGTTTTTT.

The V and J genes are TRBV19 and TRBJ1-2, with TRBD1 matching 8 bases. The CDR3 is made up of 14 amino acids. The V segment lost 8 bases and the J segment 1 base; nucleotides outside the gene matches: 6. The germline V gene encodes CDR1 LNHDA and CDR2 SQIVND (reference sequence). The CDR3 DNA reads TGTGCCAGTTCCCCGGACAGGGATAACTATGGCTACACCTTC. Amino acid sequence: CASSPDRDNYGYTF.

The chain combines TRBV25-1 with TRBJ1-1; 9 bases are shared with TRBD1. Per the germline V gene, CDR1 is MGHDK and CDR2 is SYGVNS. V trimming: 4 bases; J trimming: 3 bases; junction bases outside the gene matches: 6. The CDR3 is 15 amino acids. The CDR3 loop is CASSGGGTGHTEAFF. The CDR3 coding sequence is TGTGCCAGCAGTGGAGGAGGGACAGGGCACACTGAAGCTTTCTTT.

This clone was counted a single time. V is TRBV7-3 and J is TRBJ2-1, with 7 bases identical to TRBD1. CDR3 size: 16 residues. Germline values: CDR1 SGHTA, CDR2 FQGTGA. V was clipped by 0 bases and J by 5 bases; unmatched bases: 7. The CDR3 loop is CASSLTGGTADNEQFF. The DNA of the CDR3 is TGTGCCAGCAGCTTAACGGGTGGGACAGCTGACAATGAGCAGTTCTTC.

The chain uses TRBV25-1 and TRBJ2-7; the D gene is possibly TRBD2 (6 bases). CDR3 size: 14 residues. Per germline, CDR1 MGHDK and CDR2 SYGVNS. V was cut by 7 bases and J by 2 bases, with 15 bases left in between. The CDR3 DNA reads TGTGCCAGCACGGCGGGGTTCCAAACCTACGAGCAGTACTTC. Its translation is CASTAGFQTYEQYF.

The rearrangement uses TRBV6-1 and TRBJ1-2; TRBD1 agrees at 9 bases. The CDR3 spans 15 residues. The germline gives CDR1 MNHNS, CDR2 SASEGT. The V and J ends lost 9 bases and 4 bases, in that order; junction bases with no gene match: 12. In DNA form, the CDR3 reads TGTGCCAGTTATGACCGGGACAGGGAGGGCTATGGCTACACCTTC. Its translation is CASYDRDREGYGYTF.

This sequence joins TRBV7-6 and TRBJ2-7, with 9 bases aligning to TRBD2. This CDR3 region has 14 residues. From germline, CDR1 is SGHVS and CDR2 FNYEAQ. The junction had 9 bases not matched to a gene; V was cut back by 5 bases and J by 7 bases. The chain's CDR3 is CASSHGGGAGEQYF. DNA of the CDR3: TGTGCCAGCAGCCACGGCGGGGGGGCGGGTGAGCAGTACTTC. The full variable domain, with the rest looked up from reference TRBV7-6 and TRBJ2-7, is GAGVSQSPRYKVTKRGQDVALRCDPISGHVSLYWYRQALGQGPEFLTYFNYEAQQDKSGLPNDRFSAERPEGSISTLTIQRTEQRDSAMYRCASSHGGGAGEQYFGPGTRLTVT.

This chain connects TRBV6-6 to TRBJ2-5; a weak D match, TRBD2 (6 bases). V dropped 2 bases and J dropped 1 base, with 14 bases sitting between them. This CDR3 comprises 16 residues. In germline, CDR1 is MNHNY, CDR2 SVGAGI (reference sequence). Written as DNA, the CDR3 is TGTGCCAGCAGTTACGGCCCTTGGGAGGTCCAAGAGACCCAGTACTTC. Its translation is CASSYGPWEVQETQYF.

The CDR3 protein is CASSNLATPYNEQFF. CDR3 DNA sequence: TGTGCCAGTAGCAATCTGGCGACTCCTTACAATGAGCAGTTCTTC. The chain carries TRBV19 and TRBJ2-1; unclear D gene. The CDR3 loop spans 15 amino acids. CDR1 and CDR2 (germline): LNHDA, SQIVND (reference sequence). Between the trimmed V and J ends, which lost 6 bases and 4 bases, there was a span of 16 bases. Combining the CDR3 with reference TRBV19 and TRBJ2-1 gives the whole variable domain DGGITQSPKYLFRKEGQNVTLSCEQNLNHDAMYWYRQDPGQGLRLIYYSQIVNDFQKGDIAEGYSVSREKKESFPLTVTSAQKNPTAFYLCASSNLATPYNEQFFGPGTRLTVL.

The genes are TRBV10-1 and TRBJ2-5, with D perhaps TRBD2 (6 bases). The length of the CDR3 is 13 residues. The V gene lost 3 bases and the J gene lost 2 bases, with 7 bases spanning the gap. In germline, CDR1 is WNHNN, CDR2 SYGVQD (reference sequence). CDR3 region: CASSDGGQETQYF. CDR3 bases: TGCGCCAGCAGTGATGGGGGGCAAGAGACCCAGTACTTC.

This clone has just one count. The gene calls are TRBV29-1 and TRBJ1-1; D is unresolved. CDR3 size: 14 residues. Trimming removed 3 bases from V and 1 base from J, with 12 bases in between. Germline CDR1 reads SQVTM; CDR2 reads ANQGSEA. CDR3 sequence: CSVDVRDRNTEAFF. CDR3 DNA: TGCAGCGTTGATGTGAGGGATAGGAACACTGAAGCTTTCTTT.

The rearrangement uses TRBV18 and TRBJ2-3, with TRBD1 matching 8 bases. The germline gives CDR1 KGHSH, CDR2 LQKENI. Germline trimming cut 6 bases from V and 1 base from J; bases unmatched to any gene: 9. The CDR3 is made up of 16 amino acids. CDR3 nucleotide sequence: TGTGCCAGCTCGTCGGGACAGGTGAGGGGCACAGATACGCAGTATTTT. Protein product: CASSSGQVRGTDTQYF.

The genes are TRBV14 and TRBJ2-2, with D possibly matching TRBD1 (5 bases). The V end was cut by 5 bases, the J end by 6 bases, with 10 bases between. The CDR3 is made up of 13 amino acids. The germline gives CDR1 SGHDN, CDR2 FVKESK. CDR3 sequence: CASSVRGSGELFF. The CDR3 bases are TGTGCCAGCAGCGTAAGGGGTTCCGGGGAGCTGTTTTTT. The variable domain in full, completed from reference TRBV14 and TRBJ2-2, reads EAGVTQFPSHSVIEKGQTVTLRCDPISGHDNLYWYRRVMGKEIKFLLHFVKESKQDESGMPNNRFLAERTGGTYSTLKVQPAELEDSGVYFCASSVRGSGELFFGEGSRLTVL.

The chain links TRBV28 to TRBJ1-2; the match to TRBD1 covers 7 bases. Germline CDR1 and CDR2: MDHEN and SYDVKM. This CDR3 contains 16 residues. The junction had 12 bases not matched to a gene; V was cut back by 7 bases and J by 1 base. The CDR3 loop reads CASTYAGTDNNYGYTF. CDR3 nucleotides: TGTGCCAGCACCTACGCCGGGACAGATAATAACTATGGCTACACCTTC.

The chain carries TRBV25-1 and TRBJ2-3; a weak D match, TRBD1 (5 bases). Germline values: CDR1 MGHDK, CDR2 SYGVNS. CDR3 length equals 15 residues. The V end lost 2 bases, the J end lost 0 bases, and 9 bases lay between the germline ends. CDR3 in DNA: TGTGCCAGCAGTGAAACAGGTGTTAGCACAGATACGCAGTATTTT. It translates to CASSETGVSTDTQYF.